The 21 T cell receptor beta chains below all came from one sample that was sequenced in a study of shared clonotypes between healthy human individuals. Generated by immunoSEQ multiplex PCR, the TCRdb table keeps only in-frame clones and is missing some. The sample shows approximately 2.3 million clones, approximately 93% of them seen only once. Sequencing used naive CD4+ T cells from PBMCs. As to subset: CD45RA+ positively selected. All receptors derive from a man younger than 35 in good health. Some clones in this sample may be carry-over from other donors' samples.

In DNA form, the CDR3 reads TGTGCCAGCAGTCGCGCCTCGACAGGGACCTACGAGCAGTACTTC. This sequence encodes CASSRASTGTYEQYF. This sequence joins TRBV6-5 and TRBJ2-5; 7 bases fit TRBD1. The J call may be mistaken, given a closer DNA end match to TRBJ2-7. The germline CDR1 and CDR2 sequences are MNHEY and SVGAGI. The CDR3 runs to 15 residues.

The rearrangement uses TRBV12-1 and TRBJ2-7; the table's D gene call, TRBD1, was not cross checked with the DNA. TRBV12-1 is annotated as a pseudogene. The CDR3 is 11 residues long. This CDR3 is CASSPDRGSKF. The CDR3, as DNA: TGTGCCAGCAGCCCCGACAGGGGGTCCAAGTTC.

The chain combines TRBV7-2 with TRBJ1-4; D is possibly TRBD1 (6 bases). CDR1 is SGHTA, CDR2 FQGNSA, per germline. This CDR3 has 16 residues. Trimming left V 5 bases short and J 7 bases short, with 20 bases between. The CDR3 sequence is CASSQGLGAGGEKLFF. DNA for the CDR3: TGTGCCAGCAGCCAGGGGCTGGGGGCCGGAGGTGAAAAACTGTTTTTT.

The chain employs TRBV7-2 and TRBJ1-4, with 7 bases that match TRBD1. The J segment lost 3 bases and the V segment lost 5 bases, leaving 12 bases of the junction unmatched. Germline CDR1 SGHTA, CDR2 FQGNSA. The CDR3 covers 17 residues. In DNA form, the CDR3 reads TGTGCCAGCAGCAGAAAGACAGGGCTTCTTGCTAATGAAAAACTGTTTTTT. This encodes CASSRKTGLLANEKLFF.

This clone came up once. The chain is built from TRBV18 and TRBJ2-7; D perhaps matches TRBD2 (6 bases). Germline CDR1 reads KGHSH; CDR2 reads LQKENI. The CDR3 totals 15 residues. V shed 2 bases and J shed 7 bases, with 18 bases lying between them. DNA of the CDR3: TGTGCCAGCTCACCATACGGGAGCCCTCCTACGGAGCAGTACTTC. Its protein is CASSPYGSPPTEQYF.

The chain links TRBV2 to TRBJ2-2, with TRBD1 matching 8 bases. This CDR3 has 14 residues. V dropped 10 bases and J dropped 1; count of bases not matched to a gene: 5. CDR1 and CDR2 from the germline V gene are SNHLY and FYNNEI. CDR3 amino acids: CATLGTGNTGELFF. The CDR3 nucleotides are TGTGCCACCCTCGGGACAGGGAACACCGGGGAGCTGTTTTTT.

This clone appeared once. This sequence joins TRBV9 and TRBJ2-5; D is unresolved. The CDR3 is 15 amino acids. Germline CDR1 reads SGDLS; CDR2 reads YYNGEE. Trimming shortened V by 2 bases and J by 0 bases, and 11 bases separated the two germline ends. The CDR3 DNA sequence: TGTGCCAGCAGCGTCCGCTTCGGGTACCAAGAGACCCAGTACTTC. Its translation: CASSVRFGYQETQYF.

V usage is TRBV5-1 and J usage is TRBJ1-2, with D possibly TRBD1 on 5 matching bases. The CDR3 totals 16 residues. V gave up 2 bases and J gave up 4 bases, with 18 bases separating them. Germline V CDR1 and CDR2: SGHRS, YFSETQ. In DNA, the CDR3 is TGCGCCAGCAGCTTCATGGTCCAGGGATCCAGCTATGGCTACACCTTC. Its protein product is CASSFMVQGSSYGYTF.

This clone was counted once. The chain joins TRBV6-6 to TRBJ1-4, with 9 bases that match TRBD1. CDR1 is MNHNY and CDR2 is SVGAGI in the germline V gene (reference sequence). The CDR3 contains 15 residues. V gave up 4 bases and J gave up 8 bases; unmatched junction bases: 8. CDR3 in DNA: TGTGCCAGCAGTTTCATGGGACAGGGTGGAGAAAAACTGTTTTTT. Residues: CASSFMGQGGEKLFF.

CDR3 nucleotide sequence: TGTGCCAGTAGTATAGGGACAGCATCCTACGAGCAGTACTTC. Protein sequence: CASSIGTASYEQYF. The chain links TRBV19 to TRBJ2-7; D is possibly TRBD1 (6 bases). V shed 1 base and J shed 1 base, with 8 bases lying between them. Per the germline V gene, CDR1 is LNHDA and CDR2 is SQIVND (reference sequence). The CDR3 is made up of 14 amino acids.

This clone was seen a single time. This rearrangement joins TRBV27 to TRBJ2-7, with 10 nucleotides matching TRBD1. From germline, CDR1 is MNHEY and CDR2 SMNVEV (reference sequence). V lost 4 bases, J lost 5 bases, and 14 bases stayed unmatched. This CDR3 has 17 amino acids. CDR3 protein: CASSSRTGGTRMNEQYF. The CDR3 region has the DNA TGTGCCAGCAGTTCCCGGACAGGGGGGACGCGTATGAACGAGCAGTACTTC.

The chain links TRBV6-1 to TRBJ1-4; D is perhaps TRBD1 (5 bases). Germline V lookup: CDR1 MNHNS, CDR2 SASEGT. The CDR3 length is 15 residues. The germline V and J ends were trimmed by 3 bases and 7 bases, with 15 bases remaining between them. CDR3 in DNA: TGTGCCAGCAGTGACTCCGGGACGAATCTTGAAAAACTGTTTTTT. Its translation is CASSDSGTNLEKLFF.

V and J are TRBV6-5 and TRBJ1-6; D gene ambiguous. Per the germline V gene, CDR1 is MNHEY and CDR2 is SVGAGI. The CDR3 spans 15 residues. Trimming shortened V by 5 bases and J by 6 bases, and 14 bases separated the two germline ends. CDR3 nucleotide sequence: TGTGCCAGCAGTCCCCCGAGGAGGGTTAATTCACCCCTCCACTTT. This encodes CASSPPRRVNSPLHF.

The CDR3 DNA is TGTGCCAGCAGTTCCATAAGACAGGGCAATAGCAATCAGCCCCAGCATTTT. This codes for CASSSIRQGNSNQPQHF. The chain uses TRBV27 and TRBJ1-5, with 7 bases identical to TRBD1. The germline V gene encodes CDR1 MNHEY and CDR2 SMNVEV (reference sequence). V dropped 4 bases and J dropped 0; count of bases not matched to a gene: 9. The CDR3 length is 17 residues.

The V and J genes are TRBV5-1 and TRBJ2-5, with 9 bases matching TRBD2. This CDR3 region has 17 residues. The germline V gene encodes CDR1 SGHRS and CDR2 YFSETQ. Trimming removed 4 bases from V and 0 bases from J; junction bases left unmatched: 10. CDR3 sequence reads: CASSQGTSWGYQETQYF. The CDR3 DNA reads as TGCGCCAGCAGCCAGGGGACTAGCTGGGGGTACCAAGAGACCCAGTACTTC.

The rearrangement joins TRBV28 to TRBJ2-7; 9 bases map to TRBD1. Germline CDR1 and CDR2: MDHEN and SYDVKM. The CDR3 is 14 amino acids. V lost 5 bases and J lost 3; bases outside the gene matches: 5. CDR3 sequence (DNA): TGTGCCAGCAGTACGACAGGGGGGATCTACGAGCAGTACTTC. It yields the protein CASSTTGGIYEQYF.

This chain connects TRBV18 to TRBJ2-5; 9 bases map to TRBD2. Germline V lookup: CDR1 KGHSH, CDR2 LQKENI. Trimming removed 1 base from V and 5 bases from J; junction bases left unmatched: 8. The CDR3 runs 16 residues. The chain's CDR3 is CASSPLLAGVGETQYF. DNA of the CDR3: TGTGCCAGCTCACCACTGTTAGCGGGAGTGGGGGAGACCCAGTACTTC.

There are many counts of this clone. The chain joins TRBV30 to TRBJ1-1; D unresolved. This CDR3 is built from 11 residues. The V gene lost 2 bases and the J gene lost 3 bases, with 4 bases spanning the gap. Germline values: CDR1 GTSNPN, CDR2 SVGIG (reference sequence). The CDR3 bases are TGTGCCTGGAGTTTTGACACTGAAGCTTTCTTT. This translates into CAWSFDTEAFF.

The rearrangement uses TRBV2 and TRBJ2-7, with 9 bases identical to TRBD2. The CDR3 is made up of 15 amino acids. Unmatched junction bases numbered 5, after V lost 2 bases and J lost 3 bases. CDR1 and CDR2 from the germline V gene are SNHLY and FYNNEI. For the CDR3, the DNA is TGTGCCAGCAGTGAACGTTCTAGCGGGGTCTACGAGCAGTACTTC. Translated: CASSERSSGVYEQYF.

This chain connects TRBV18 to TRBJ1-1, with a possible D match to TRBD1 (6 bases). The CDR3 has 16 residues. The V end was cut by 1 base, the J end by 0 bases, with 12 bases between. Germline assignment: CDR1 KGHSH and CDR2 LQKENI. CDR3: CASSPQGQTMNTEAFF. For the CDR3, the DNA is TGTGCCAGCTCACCACAAGGACAGACGATGAACACTGAAGCTTTCTTT.

This chain uses TRBV28 with TRBJ2-1, with D unresolved. The V end lost 3 bases, the J end lost 9 bases, and 9 bases lay between the germline ends. The CDR3 has 12 amino acids. Germline loops: CDR1 MDHEN, CDR2 SYDVKM. The CDR3 sequence: CASSLSPGEQFF. The CDR3 DNA follows: TGTGCCAGCAGTTTGTCTCCGGGTGAGCAGTTCTTC. The whole variable domain, filled in from reference TRBV28 and TRBJ2-1, reads DVKVTQSSRYLVKRTGEKVFLECVQDMDHENMFWYRQDPGLGLRLIYFSYDVKMKEKGDIPEGYSVSREKKERFSLILESASTNQTSMYLCASSLSPGEQFFGPGTRLTVL.